The clone carrying this TCR beta chain was counted once. As yet, its antigen is unknown. The PCR contained 60 Vbeta and 13 Jbeta primers. Using immunoSEQ multiplex PCR, the repertoire was profiled, and TCRdb retains in-frame clones only, with some absent. The table lists about 180,000 clones, about 80% of them singletons. The record originates from a study of cytomegalovirus exposure and HLA in healthy donors. Study context: From some 190 million T cells, an earlier analysis saw approximately 110 million unique TCR beta sequences. Findings of the study overall: Judged likely to be a sequencing artifact was a cluster of highly shared sequence variants.

Trimming removed 2 bases at V and 2 bases at J, with 15 bases between. Germline-derived CDR1 and CDR2 are SGHRS and YFSETQ. The CDR3 spans 16 residues. The TCR sequence derives from a woman aged 30 to 39 in good health and CMV-seronegative. The rearrangement links TRBV5-1 to TRBJ2-3; perhaps TRBD1 as D (5 bases). The sequenced sample was PBMCs. The CDR3 region is CASSFGLQGLTDTQYF. The CDR3 DNA is TGCGCCAGCAGCTTCGGTCTCCAGGGCCTCACAGATACGCAGTATTTT.